This record covers a single T cell receptor (beta chain). The antigen is not known. Each donor's status was that of a healthy bone marrow donor. The study ran its PCR with 60 Vbeta and 13 Jbeta primers. This table comes from immunoSEQ multiplex PCR, and its TCRdb copy is limited to in-frame clones, with some not included. This table holds some 75,000 clones, 78% found once. The data originate from a study of cytomegalovirus exposure and HLA in healthy donors. General study findings and limits: Reports indicate that TCR beta sequences accurately predicted the HLA-A and HLA-B alleles of most subjects.

V lost 5 bases to trimming and J lost 9 bases; unmatched junction nucleotides: 9. There are 13 residues in the CDR3. Germline V gives CDR1 SEHNR, CDR2 FQNEAQ (reference sequence). The specimen sequenced was PBMCs. The sequence was collected from a man in his late teens or twenties in good health and CMV-seropositive. The chain links TRBV7-9 to TRBJ2-5, with 7 bases lining up with TRBD1. The DNA for the CDR3 is TGTGCCAGCAGCGAGACAGGGCCGACGTCCCAGTACTTC. This translates into CASSETGPTSQYF.